Presented here are 20 T cell receptor beta chains from one specimen sequenced in a study of beta chain features in type 1 diabetes. cDNA synthesis used the whole RNA isolate, giving expressed TCRB sequences. The protocol was immunoSEQ multiplex PCR, while the TCRdb copy is restricted to in-frame clones and leaves out a portion. This sample has hundreds of thousands of clones, with around 15% found just once. These receptors have no identified antigens. Overall study results and limits: Patients with Type 1 diabetes showed moderately but significantly shorter TCRB CDR3s in all four CD4+ subsets.

The material sequenced was naive CD4+ T cells from blood. The receptors were gathered from a man between 18 and 35 years old with type 1 diabetes.

The V and J genes are TRBV7-8 and TRBJ1-1; 11 nucleotides match TRBD1. The germline V gene has CDR1 SGHVS and CDR2 FQNEAQ. The CDR3 is 16 residues long. The V segment lost 0 bases and the J segment 7 bases; nucleotides outside the gene matches: 7. The CDR3, as DNA: TGTGCCAGCAGCTTAGCGTTGGACAGGGGGCGAGTTGAAGCTTTCTTT. Residues: CASSLALDRGRVEAFF. The full variable domain, its missing parts supplied by reference TRBV7-8 and TRBJ1-1, is GAGVSQSPRYKVAKRGQDVALRCDPISGHVSLFWYQQALGQGPEFLTYFQNEAQLDKSGLPSDRFFAERPEGSVSTLKIQRTQQEDSAVYLCASSLALDRGRVEAFFGQGTRLTVV.

V usage is TRBV4-1 and J usage is TRBJ2-2; TRBD1 matches 8 bases. The J segment lost 7 bases and the V segment lost 0 bases, leaving 7 bases of the junction unmatched. This CDR3 is built from 16 residues. Per the germline V gene, CDR1 is MGHRA and CDR2 is YSYEKL. The CDR3 loop reads CASSQEWQGANGELFF. Here the CDR3 DNA reads TGCGCCAGCAGCCAAGAATGGCAGGGGGCGAACGGGGAGCTGTTTTTT.

This chain uses TRBV13 with TRBJ2-3; D uncertain. The CDR3 runs to 15 residues. Germline assignment: CDR1 PRHDT and CDR2 FYEKMQ (reference sequence). V lost 7 bases and J lost 2, with 16 bases in between. The CDR3 coding sequence is TGTGCCAGCAAATTAGGATTCCGAGACACAGATACGCAGTATTTT. As protein: CASKLGFRDTDTQYF.

This clone occurred a few times. This rearrangement joins TRBV19 to TRBJ2-1; 8 nucleotides agree with TRBD1. Trimming at V came to 8 bases and at J to 7 bases, leaving 10 bases not matched to a gene. Germline V gene sequence: CDR1 LNHDA, CDR2 SQIVND (reference sequence). The CDR3 totals 14 residues. This chain's CDR3 is CASRKDRGGNEQFF. CDR3 sequence (DNA): TGTGCCAGTCGTAAAGACAGGGGCGGGAATGAGCAGTTCTTC.

This clone was detected a few times. This chain connects TRBV15 to TRBJ1-4, with a weak D call TRBD1 (5 bases). The CDR3 is 12 amino acids. Trimming stripped 7 bases from V and 6 bases from J, with 9 bases between. CDR1 LNHNV and CDR2 YYDKDF come from the germline V gene (reference sequence). The DNA of the CDR3 is TGTGCCACCAAGGGGCGGGATGAAAAACTGTTTTTT. Its translation: CATKGRDEKLFF.

This clone has just a few counts. The chain employs TRBV29-1 and TRBJ1-1, with a tentative D call TRBD1 (6 bases). Germline V gene sequence: CDR1 SQVTM, CDR2 ANQGSEA. Trimming pared 4 bases from V and 1 base from J, leaving 16 bases between. The CDR3 covers 15 residues. Here the CDR3 DNA reads TGCAGCGTTGTGAAGTTGCAGGGGAGGAACACTGAAGCTTTCTTT. Encoded protein: CSVVKLQGRNTEAFF.

The chain has TRBV4-2 and TRBJ2-7; D is uncertain. V was cut by 0 bases and J by 2 bases, with 11 bases left in between. CDR3 length: 15 amino acids. From germline, CDR1 is LGHNA and CDR2 YNFKEQ. Written as DNA, the CDR3 is TGTGCCAGCAGCCAAGATCGCGCAGGCCCCTACGAGCAGTACTTC. The encoded protein is CASSQDRAGPYEQYF.

The chain carries TRBV11-2 and TRBJ2-3; D remains ambiguous. V lost 3 bases and J lost 11, with 15 bases in between. The CDR3 is made up of 13 amino acids. Germline V lookup: CDR1 SGHAT, CDR2 FQNNGV. CDR3 DNA sequence: TGTGCCAGCAGCTTCTCTGCACGTGAGAGGCAGTATTTT. It is translated as CASSFSARERQYF.

This chain links TRBV6-5 with TRBJ2-2; D is undetermined. V lost 2 bases and J 5 bases, leaving 12 bases between the germline ends. Germline loops: CDR1 MNHEY, CDR2 SVGAGI. The CDR3 spans 15 residues. The CDR3 here is CASSYEYSPTGELFF. The CDR3 DNA is TGTGCCAGCAGTTACGAGTACAGCCCAACCGGGGAGCTGTTTTTT.

This clone was counted only a few times. The chain carries TRBV2 and TRBJ1-6; D gene ambiguous. Germline CDR1 reads SNHLY; CDR2 reads FYNNEI. V lost 7 bases and J lost 9, with 19 bases in between. The CDR3 spans 15 residues. The DNA of the CDR3 is TGTGCCAGCAAGGAACGGGCAATCGGACCTTCACCCCTCCACTTT. It yields the protein CASKERAIGPSPLHF. Full variable domain (remainder filled in from reference TRBV2 and TRBJ1-6): EPEVTQTPSHQVTQMGQEVILRCVPISNHLYFYWYRQILGQKVEFLVSFYNNEISEKSEIFDDQFSVERPDGSNFTLKIRSTKLEDSAMYFCASKERAIGPSPLHFGNGTRLTVT.

This clone was counted only a few times. This chain joins TRBV18 and TRBJ2-3; D is unresolved. The CDR3 runs to 13 residues. V dropped 6 bases and J dropped 1 base, with 8 bases sitting between them. Per germline, CDR1 KGHSH and CDR2 LQKENI. The CDR3 region has the DNA TGTGCCAGCTCTAGCCTGGGCACAGATACGCAGTATTTT. It is translated as CASSSLGTDTQYF.

The rearrangement links TRBV5-4 to TRBJ2-5, with D possibly matching TRBD2 (6 bases). CDR1 is SGHNT and CDR2 is YYREEE in the germline V gene (reference sequence). This CDR3 has 14 residues. V gave up 4 bases and J gave up 4 bases, with 14 bases separating them. This CDR3 reads CASSPATRLETQYF. The DNA for the CDR3 is TGTGCCAGCAGCCCTGCGACTAGGTTAGAGACCCAGTACTTC.

This chain joins TRBV7-9 and TRBJ2-7; no reliable D call. The V gene's germline CDR1 is SEHNR and CDR2 FQNEAQ (reference sequence). The CDR3 has 14 residues. Trimming took 1 base from V and 6 from J, leaving 13 bases between them. CDR3 region: CASSLEAGQSEQYF. The CDR3 region has the DNA TGTGCCAGCAGCTTAGAGGCAGGTCAAAGCGAGCAGTACTTC.

This clone has just a few counts. The chain has TRBV6-4 and TRBJ2-1; D remains unclear. Germline V gives CDR1 MRHNA, CDR2 SNTAGT. This CDR3 has 14 amino acids. The V end was cut by 6 bases, the J end by 4 bases, with 13 bases between. CDR3 coding DNA: TGTGCCAGCAGCCCGATTGGGTCTTACAATGAGCAGTTCTTC. This translates into CASSPIGSYNEQFF.

CDR3 residues: CASSEGGSGANVLTF. For the CDR3, the DNA is TGTGCCAGCTCTGAGGGGGGGTCCGGGGCCAACGTCCTGACTTTC. The gene calls are TRBV6-5 and TRBJ2-6; TRBD2 is a possible D gene (7 bases). This CDR3 has 15 residues. Germline V gene sequence: CDR1 MNHEY, CDR2 SVGAGI. V gave up 8 bases and J gave up 4 bases, with 15 bases separating them.

There are a few counts of this clone. The rearrangement links TRBV23-1 to TRBJ2-7; D gene ambiguous. TRBV23-1 is annotated as an ORF whose role is uncertain. The CDR3 runs 13 residues. Between the trimmed V and J ends, which lost 4 bases and 8 bases, there was a span of 15 bases. In nucleotides, the CDR3 is TGCGCCAGCAGTCCTCAGTCCGGTAACCAGCAGTACTTC. Translated: CASSPQSGNQQYF.

The J gene is TRBJ1-1, the V gene TRBV10-3, with TRBD1 identical over 7 bases. The V and J ends lost 4 bases and 0 bases, in that order; junction bases with no gene match: 2. The CDR3 consists of 14 residues. The V gene's germline CDR1 is ENHRY and CDR2 SYGVKD. In nucleotides, the CDR3 is TGTGCCATCAGTGCGGGACAGCTGAACACTGAAGCTTTCTTT. Protein product: CAISAGQLNTEAFF.

This clone was picked up a small number of times. The V and J genes are TRBV6-5 and TRBJ2-3; 8 nucleotides match TRBD1. The length of the CDR3 is 15 residues. Germline-derived CDR1 and CDR2 are MNHEY and SVGAGI. With V trimmed by 7 bases and J by 6 bases, 12 bases remained unmatched. For the CDR3, the DNA is TGTGCCAGCACCTTTCTCGGACAGGGAAAGGATACGCAGTATTTT. It yields the protein CASTFLGQGKDTQYF.

The chain couples TRBV9 to TRBJ1-4, with no clear D. Trimming took 0 bases from V and 6 from J, leaving 12 bases between them. Per germline, CDR1 SGDLS and CDR2 YYNGEE. CDR3 size: 15 residues. Here the CDR3 DNA reads TGTGCCAGCAGCGTAGTTGGGGTGAGGGATGAAAAACTGTTTTTT. Translation gives CASSVVGVRDEKLFF.

The rearrangement joins TRBV19 to TRBJ2-2; D gene ambiguous. The CDR3 totals 15 residues. The V gene's germline CDR1 is LNHDA and CDR2 SQIVND (reference sequence). The V end lost 2 bases, the J end lost 9 bases, and 16 bases lay between the germline ends. CDR3 protein: CASSIKFVLGRELFF. The DNA for the CDR3 is TGTGCCAGTAGTATAAAGTTCGTTCTGGGGAGGGAGCTGTTTTTT.